This T cell receptor (beta chain) was sequenced for a study of blood T cell repertoires in COVID-19. Overall study: Researchers got acute and convalescent COVID-19 samples from the United States, Italy and Spain. In each case, the material was cDNA or gDNA derived from T cells, B-cell-depleted T cells, or PBMCs.

The CDR3 extends over 17 amino acids. Germline CDR1 and CDR2: PRHDT and FYEKMQ (reference sequence). After removal of 2 bases from V and 6 bases from J, the junction contained 11 bases not matched to a gene. Authors' methods: Scientists estimated how many nucleated cells there were by amplifying reference gene primers. Assay: immunoSEQ multiplex PCR; the TCRdb copy retains only in-frame clones and omits some. The D gene and trimming were derived from the DNA, and the V and J assignments and clone size from that table. The data show approximately 210,000 clones, 75% to 90% seen once. This receptor was identified in a man younger than 45 who had recovered from COVID-19. This chain uses TRBV13 with TRBJ2-1; TRBD2 aligns across 9 bases. Specimen: peripheral blood. CDR3 sequence reads: CASSLTAGGVRGNEQFF. The CDR3 DNA reads TGTGCCAGCAGCTTAACAGCGGGGGGTGTAAGGGGCAATGAGCAGTTCTTC.